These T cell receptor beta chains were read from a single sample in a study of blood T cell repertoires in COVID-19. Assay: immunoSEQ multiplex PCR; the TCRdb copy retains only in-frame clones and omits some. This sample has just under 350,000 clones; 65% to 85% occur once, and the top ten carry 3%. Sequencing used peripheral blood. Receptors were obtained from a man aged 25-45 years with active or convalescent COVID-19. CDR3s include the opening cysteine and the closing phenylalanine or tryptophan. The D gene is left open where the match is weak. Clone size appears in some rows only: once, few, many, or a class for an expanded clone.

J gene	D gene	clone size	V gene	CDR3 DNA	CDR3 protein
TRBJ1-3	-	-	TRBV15	TGTGCCACCAGCAGACCCCGCGGGCATGGAAACACCATATATTTT	CATSRPRGHGNTIYF
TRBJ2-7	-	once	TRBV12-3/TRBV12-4	TGTGCCAGCAGTTGGGGAGAGGGATACGAGCAGTACTTC	CASSWGEGYEQYF
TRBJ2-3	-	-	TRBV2	TGTGCCAGCCCTGGCGGGAGCACAGATACGCAGTATTTT	CASPGGSTDTQYF
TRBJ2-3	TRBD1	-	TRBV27	TGTGCCAGCAGTTTAATGGGACAGGCAGATACGCAGTATTTT	CASSLMGQADTQYF
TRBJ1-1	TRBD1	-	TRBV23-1	TGCGCCAGCAGCCGGGACAGGGCGGACACTGAAGCTTTCTTT	CASSRDRADTEAFF
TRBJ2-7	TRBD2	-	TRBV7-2	TGTGCCAGCAGCCCGAGGACTAGCGGGAGTCAGTACGAGCAGTACTTC	CASSPRTSGSQYEQYF
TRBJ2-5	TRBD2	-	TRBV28	TGTGCCAGCGCCATCTTGGGGGCGCGGGAGGGGGAGACCCAGTACTTC	CASAILGAREGETQYF
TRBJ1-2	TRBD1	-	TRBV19	TGTGCCAGTGCTTCGACAGGGGGGGACTATGGCTACACCTTC	CASASTGGDYGYTF
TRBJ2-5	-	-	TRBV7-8	TGTGCCAGCTCCTCCGCCCCGGGAAATCGAGCGGCGGAGACCCAGTACTTC	CASSSAPGNRAAETQYF
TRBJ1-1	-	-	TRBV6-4	TGTGCCAGCAGCGAACAGCCCACGAACACTGAAGCTTTCTTT	CASSEQPTNTEAFF
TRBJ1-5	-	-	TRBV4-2	TGTGCCAGCAGCCATAGTACAGGGATCAATCAGCCCCAGCATTTT	CASSHSTGINQPQHF
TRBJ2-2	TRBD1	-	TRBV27	TGTGCCAGCACCGACAGGGACCTGAACACCGGGGAGCTGTTTTTT	CASTDRDLNTGELFF
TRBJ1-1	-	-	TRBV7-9	TGTGCCAGCAGCCGGGAAGGTGGCACTGAAGCTTTCTTT	CASSREGGTEAFF
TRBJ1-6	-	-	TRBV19	TGTGCCAGCTCGGAGAGGCCCTACTATAATTCACCCCTCCACTTT	CASSERPYYNSPLHF
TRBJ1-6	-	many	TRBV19	TGTGCCAGCCGACAATCCTATAATTCACCCCTCCACTTT	CASRQSYNSPLHF
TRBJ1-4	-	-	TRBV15	TGTGCCACCAGCCAGGAGGGGACCGTTGTAGGAAAACTGTTTTTT	CATSQEGTVVGKLFF
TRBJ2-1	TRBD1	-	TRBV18	TGTGCCAGCTCAACGCTGACAGGGAGTGAGCAGTTCTTC	CASSTLTGSEQFF
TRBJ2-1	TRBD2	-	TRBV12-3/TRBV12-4	TGTGCCAGCAGCTTAGCGGGAGGTAATGAGCAGTTCTTC	CASSLAGGNEQFF
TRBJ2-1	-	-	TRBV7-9	TGTGCCAGCAGCTTAGGGCAGTACAATGAGCAGTTCTTC	CASSLGQYNEQFF
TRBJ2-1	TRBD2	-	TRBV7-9	TGTGCCAGCCGGGGATGGGAGGGTGAGCAGTTCTTC	CASRGWEGEQFF
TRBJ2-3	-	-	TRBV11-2	TGTGCCAGCAGCTTAGATCGGTATGATACGCAGTATTTT	CASSLDRYDTQYF
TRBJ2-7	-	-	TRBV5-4	TGTGCCAGCAGCTTGGTTTCTAGCTCATCCTACGAGCAGTACTTC	CASSLVSSSSYEQYF
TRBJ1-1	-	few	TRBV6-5	TGTGCCAGCAGTTACTCGATGGGGGAGGCTGAAGCTTTCTTT	CASSYSMGEAEAFF
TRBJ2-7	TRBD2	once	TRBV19	TGTGCCAGTAGTATATCAAGCGGGACCGTCGAGCAGTACTTC	CASSISSGTVEQYF
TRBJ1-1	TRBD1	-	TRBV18	TGTGCCAGCTCACAGACCGGGACAGGGGACACTGAAGCTTTCTTT	CASSQTGTGDTEAFF
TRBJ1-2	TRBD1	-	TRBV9	TGTGCCAGCAGCGTCGGGACAGTACATGGCTACACCTTC	CASSVGTVHGYTF
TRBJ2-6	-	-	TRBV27	TGTGCCAGCAGTTTTCGTATCGGAGGGCTGGGGGCCAACGTCCTGACTTTC	CASSFRIGGLGANVLTF
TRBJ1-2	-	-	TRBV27	TGTGCCAGCAGGGTTTTCGGGGGTGAAGGCTATGGCTACACCTTC	CASRVFGGEGYGYTF
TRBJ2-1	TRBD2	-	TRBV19	TGTGCCAGTAGTATGCGTAGCGGGATCGGTAATGAGCAGTTCTTC	CASSMRSGIGNEQFF